Listed here are 21 T cell receptor beta chains from one sample, sequenced in a study of regulatory T cells in long-lasting Graves disease. Relying on iRepertoire HTBI primers and Arm-PCR of CDR3 regions, the team built TCR beta libraries. TCRdb processed the multiplex PCR reads anew with MiXCR; each CDR3 protein has one entry. The sample shows about 420,000 distinct CDR3 sequences, about a sixth of them seen only once. Time point described: newly diagnosed GD, antithyroid drugs for less than 3 months. Generation of the TCR library employed RNA extracted from PBMCs. The same specimen was also included in a second study, on T cells in Graves' hyperthyroidism and ophthalmopathy.

The sample here was peripheral blood mononuclear cells (PBMCs), taken at new diagnosis, from a patient treated with antithyroid drugs. These TCRs come from a woman between 18 and 29 years old with Graves disease.

In its sample, this clonotype was seen many times. This chain connects TRBV3-1 to TRBJ2-1; 10 bases are shared with TRBD1. Germline V gives CDR1 LGHDT, CDR2 YNNKEL (reference sequence). The length of the CDR3 is 15 residues. The J segment lost 7 bases and the V segment lost 5 bases, leaving 8 bases of the junction unmatched. CDR3 sequence: CASSDRGLSHNEQFF. The CDR3 DNA reads as TGTGCCAGCAGCGACAGGGGGCTTTCTCATAATGAGCAGTTCTTC.

This chain uses TRBV24-1 with TRBJ2-7; 7 nucleotides line up with TRBD1. The CDR3 has 19 amino acids. Germline trimming cut 5 bases from V and 0 bases from J; bases unmatched to any gene: 18. The germline V gene encodes CDR1 KGHDR and CDR2 SFDVKD. CDR3 nucleotides: TGTGCCACCAGTGGGTCATCCTCGGACAGGTCGAAGAGCTCCTACGAGCAGTACTTC. Protein: CATSGSSSDRSKSSYEQYF.

In its sample, this clonotype was seen a few times. J is TRBJ2-1 and V is TRBV13, with 10 bases matching TRBD2. V shed 3 bases and J 6 bases; nucleotides not matched to a gene: 5. From germline, CDR1 is PRHDT and CDR2 FYEKMQ (reference sequence). CDR3 length equals 15 residues. The CDR3 DNA reads as TGTGCCAGCAGCTTGACTAGCGGGCCCTCCAATGAGCAGTTCTTC. Encoded protein: CASSLTSGPSNEQFF.

At least ten counts were recorded for this clonotype. The V call is TRBV5-8, the J call TRBJ2-1; D unresolved. Per the germline V gene, CDR1 is SGHTS and CDR2 is YDEGEE. The ends were cut back, 2 bases at V and 8 bases at J, with 11 bases in the middle. The CDR3 consists of 13 residues. CDR3 loop: CASSFSGIHEQFF. The CDR3 DNA follows: TGTGCCAGCAGCTTTAGTGGTATCCATGAGCAGTTCTTC.

This clonotype was counted at least ten times. The chain is built from TRBV28 and TRBJ1-4; the D is unclear. The germline V gene encodes CDR1 MDHEN and CDR2 SYDVKM. The CDR3 length is 17 residues. Trimming left V 5 bases short and J 0 bases short, with 16 bases between. The CDR3 DNA sequence: TGTGCCAGCAGTCTCCTGGGAGCCCCGACAACTAATGAAAAACTGTTTTTT. Translating it yields CASSLLGAPTTNEKLFF. Based on the CDR3 plus reference TRBV28 and TRBJ1-4, the full variable domain is DVKVTQSSRYLVKRTGEKVFLECVQDMDHENMFWYRQDPGLGLRLIYFSYDVKMKEKGDIPEGYSVSREKKERFSLILESASTNQTSMYLCASSLLGAPTTNEKLFFGSGTQLSVL.

This clonotype was observed a handful of times. The V and J genes are TRBV6-1 and TRBJ2-7; TRBD2 matches at 10 bases. The CDR3 has 13 residues. The J segment lost 6 bases and the V segment lost 8 bases, leaving 7 bases of the junction unmatched. From germline, CDR1 is MNHNS and CDR2 SASEGT. CDR3 sequence (DNA): TGTGCCAGCGGACTAGCGGCAGTGGGCGAGCAGTACTTC. It is translated as CASGLAAVGEQYF.

This clonotype has just a few counts. CDR3 amino acids: CSAPLRRLAGDEQFF. CDR3 nucleotide sequence: TGCAGTGCTCCTTTAAGAAGGCTAGCGGGGGATGAGCAGTTCTTC. The chain combines TRBV20-1 with TRBJ2-1, with 10 nucleotides matching TRBD2. The germline gives CDR1 DFQATT, CDR2 SNEGSKA (reference sequence). The length of the CDR3 is 15 residues. The J segment lost 8 bases and the V segment lost 5 bases, leaving 12 bases of the junction unmatched.

This sequence joins TRBV6-2 or TRBV6-3 and TRBJ2-3, with a possible D match to TRBD2 (6 bases). The length of the CDR3 is 20 residues. The V end lost 1 base, the J end lost 4 bases, and 27 bases lay between the germline ends. Looked up from germline, CDR1 is MNHEY and CDR2 is SVGEGT. The CDR3 DNA reads as TGTGCCAGCAGTTACTGGGCGTACGGGCGCTTCCAATCTAGCGCAGATACGCAGTATTTT. Its protein product is CASSYWAYGRFQSSADTQYF.

Concerning this clonotype: A read error may account for a junction end that differs from germline. The chain recombines TRBV3-1 with TRBJ2-7, with D tentatively TRBD1 (6 bases). Per the germline V gene, CDR1 is LGHDT and CDR2 is YNNKEL (reference sequence). The CDR3 has 14 amino acids. The DNA of the CDR3 is TGTGCCAGCGGCCAAGACAGGTTTCCTGACGAGCAATACTTC. It is translated as CASGQDRFPDEQYF.

This clonotype has more than one count but fewer than ten. This chain connects TRBV30 to TRBJ2-7; TRBD2 matches 9 bases. The CDR3 spans 15 residues. The germline V gene has CDR1 GTSNPN and CDR2 SVGIG (reference sequence). V lost 8 bases and J lost 4; bases outside the gene matches: 15. In DNA, the CDR3 is TGTGCCGGTCGGGCTAGCGGGAAGCAGGCATACGAGCAGTACTTC. It is translated as CAGRASGKQAYEQYF.

This clonotype was recorded at least ten times. V usage is TRBV20-1 and J usage is TRBJ1-1; a weak D match, TRBD1 (5 bases). Per germline, CDR1 DFQATT and CDR2 SNEGSKA (reference sequence). This CDR3 contains 15 residues. Trimming removed 3 bases at V and 1 base at J, with 15 bases between. CDR3 protein: CSASRMGRSNTEAFF. The CDR3 DNA is TGCAGTGCTAGTCGAATGGGACGATCGAACACTGAAGCTTTCTTT.

The table lists this clonotype with a few counts. The J gene is TRBJ1-2, the V gene TRBV6-1; no clear D. CDR1 MNHNS and CDR2 SASEGT come from the germline V gene. Trimming left V 1 base short and J 5 bases short, with 11 bases between. The CDR3 has 14 amino acids. The CDR3 loop reads CASSEEGLEYGYTF. The CDR3 bases are TGTGCCAGCAGTGAAGAAGGACTGGAGTATGGCTACACCTTC.

The chain combines TRBV7-2 with TRBJ1-4; the D is unclear. Trimming pared 1 base from V and 15 bases from J, leaving 15 bases between. This CDR3 comprises 13 residues. The germline V gene encodes CDR1 SGHTA and CDR2 FQGNSA. This CDR3 reads CASSLGVKDRMFF. The CDR3, as DNA: TGTGCCAGCAGCTTAGGAGTTAAAGACCGAATGTTTTTT.

The table lists this clonotype with many counts. The chain has TRBV10-3 and TRBJ1-4; 7 bases are shared with TRBD1. Looked up from germline, CDR1 is ENHRY and CDR2 is SYGVKD. V lost 3 bases, J lost 8 bases, and 3 bases stayed unmatched. This CDR3 contains 13 residues. The CDR3 sequence: CAISDQTGEKLFF. DNA of the CDR3: TGTGCCATCAGTGACCAGACAGGGGAAAAACTGTTTTTT.

This clonotype was counted ten times or more. This rearrangement joins TRBV5-4 to TRBJ2-1; D uncertain. With 7 bases removed from V and 9 bases from J, the gap between germline ends came to 14 bases. The CDR3 loop spans 12 amino acids. Germline values: CDR1 SGHNT, CDR2 YYREEE (reference sequence). This CDR3 reads CASRTVLSEQFF. The CDR3 nucleotides read TGTGCCAGCCGGACCGTCTTGAGTGAGCAGTTCTTC.

In this sample, this clonotype turned up a few times. V gene TRBV7-2 combines with J gene TRBJ2-5; D call uncertain. The CDR3 is 14 residues long. Looked up from germline, CDR1 is SGHTA and CDR2 is FQGNSA. Trimming took 3 bases from V and 5 from J, leaving 13 bases between them. The CDR3 DNA reads as TGTGCCAGCAGCTTGAACCTTGAAGGGGAGACCCAGTACTTC. It translates to CASSLNLEGETQYF.

This clonotype has just a few counts. V and J are TRBV18 and TRBJ2-3, with D tentatively TRBD2 (6 bases). Germline CDR1 and CDR2: KGHSH and LQKENI. The V end lost 4 bases, the J end lost 2 bases, and 16 bases lay between the germline ends. The CDR3 totals 16 residues. For the CDR3, the DNA is TGTGCCAGCTCACTCCCCCGACTAGATTACACAGATACGCAGTATTTT. Protein product: CASSLPRLDYTDTQYF.

A few counts support this clonotype. The genes are TRBV11-2 and TRBJ2-7; possibly TRBD1 for D (5 bases). Germline V gene sequence: CDR1 SGHAT, CDR2 FQNNGV. The CDR3 covers 13 residues. V was shortened by 0 bases and J by 7 bases, with 10 bases between the two germline ends. CDR3 residues: CASSLDQGTEQYF. The CDR3, as DNA: TGTGCCAGCAGCTTAGACCAGGGTACTGAGCAGTACTTC.

A few counts support this clonotype. The CDR3 coding sequence is TGTGCCAGCAGCTTAGGGGCCGGAGCCTATGGCTACACCTTC. This gives the protein CASSLGAGAYGYTF. This chain joins TRBV11-2 and TRBJ1-2; unclear D gene. V lost 1 base, J lost 4 bases, and 10 bases lay in between. CDR1 SGHAT and CDR2 FQNNGV come from the germline V gene. The CDR3 covers 14 residues.

The CDR3 loop reads CASRDRQYNSPLHF. The CDR3 bases are TGTGCCAGCAGGGACAGACAATATAATTCACCCCTCCACTTT. V gene TRBV6-1 combines with J gene TRBJ1-6; TRBD1 is a possible D gene (6 bases). V lost 6 bases to trimming and J lost 4 bases, with 10 bases between them. The CDR3 is 14 residues long. Germline V gene data show CDR1 as MNHNS and CDR2 as SASEGT.

This clonotype was recorded at least ten times. This chain connects TRBV5-1 to TRBJ2-1; TRBD2 matches at 7 bases. The junction had 8 bases not matched to a gene; V was cut back by 4 bases and J by 4 bases. Germline values: CDR1 SGHRS, CDR2 YFSETQ. The CDR3 runs to 15 residues. CDR3 in DNA: TGCGCCAGCAGCACCTCTAGCGGTTATTACAATGAGCAGTTCTTC. Its translation: CASSTSSGYYNEQFF.